This T cell receptor (beta chain) was profiled in a study of somatic mutations in cytotoxic T cells in rheumatoid arthritis. Study-wide results and caveats: An increase in CD8+ clonality with age was seen in rheumatoid arthritis patients but not in healthy controls.

This table comes from immunoSEQ multiplex PCR, and its TCRdb copy is limited to in-frame clones, with some not included. The sample yields about 6,700 clones, roughly four fifths seen once. Worth noting for this clone: The antigen remains undetermined.

This CDR3 has 16 residues. Per germline, CDR1 SGHTA and CDR2 FQGTGA. V trimming: 3 bases; J trimming: 2 bases; junction bases outside the gene matches: 3. The source is a woman in her fifties or sixties in good health. The genes are TRBV7-3 and TRBJ2-5; 13 nucleotides line up with TRBD2. Input material: CD8+ T cells sorted from blood. CDR3 sequence reads: CASSLGGLAGQETQYF. DNA of the CDR3: TGTGCCAGCAGCTTGGGGGGACTAGCGGGGCAAGAGACCCAGTACTTC.